Detailed here is one TCR beta chain. This clonotype was picked up a small number of times. There is no known antigen for this receptor. No much larger clone exists at a distance of one base, and base qualities are not known. Stable Graves' hyperthyroidism was defined as the absence of progression to ophthalmopathy over 18 months of follow-up. Hyperthyroidism patients were newly diagnosed, with disease duration under 2 months, and aged 18 to 65 years. Any patient with an uncontrolled infection, another autoimmune disease, pregnancy or lactation was excluded. Clinical symptoms, serum thyroxine and TRAb, thyroid ultrasound, and orbital computed tomography formed the basis for the diagnoses. PBMCs were isolated from 7.5 to 10 ml of fresh peripheral blood by Ficoll-Paque density gradient centrifugation. Total RNA was extracted using Trizol reagent, and RNA quality was assessed on an Agilent 2100 Bioanalyzer.

TCR beta CDR3 regions were amplified from RNA transcripts. For the first round of RT-PCR on the TCR CDR3, the HTBI primer set was used together with the Qiagen OneStep RT-PCR kit. The libraries were constructed in a second round of multiplex PCR and then size-selected and purified. The libraries were sequenced on an Illumina HiSeq2000 using paired-end 100 bp reads. The authors' pipeline ran thus. SOAPnuke was used to process the raw data, with reads discarded if the reads contained adapters or uncalled bases, had a mean Phred below 15, or lacked an exact constant-primer or identifier match. High-quality paired reads were merged with COPE v1.2.5, and unique nucleotide sequences were defined as clonotypes. MiTCR v1.1 was used to align the clonotypes against IMGT TRBV, TRBD and TRBJ reference segments. Only V-J combinations with frequency above 0.0001, covering approximately 99% of repertoires, were analysed. The TCS score was defined as F50 (clonal expansion) divided by E x V (chaos), with BLOSUM62-based TCRdist calculated between CDR3 peptides within each V-J. Welch's t-statistics and random forest reduced several hundred V-J features to 10 to 15, which were used in a naive Bayes classifier (R e1071). Clones were called with MiXCR by TCRdb after fastp trimmed the public reads at Q25, and only in-frame beta chains were retained. One record per CDR3 amino acid sequence lists the most common genes and DNA. The V and J calls reflect TCRdb's pipeline rather than the authors' work. The sample table records about 570,000 distinct CDR3 sequences; approximately 14% of these occur just once. Roughly 13% of the sample rests with the top ten.

This entry belongs to a study of T cells in Graves' hyperthyroidism and ophthalmopathy (dated by TCRdb to 2018 to 2020). Regarding the complete study: Peripheral blood samples were taken at the time of initial diagnosis, prior to any treatment. To identify TCR V-J signatures that set the groups apart, the researchers used a discovery cohort of about a hundred patients, made up of roughly 45 with Graves' ophthalmopathy and 57 with stable Graves' hyperthyroidism. Prospective prediction of ophthalmopathy was tested in an independent validation cohort of about 19 hyperthyroidism patients and some 17 patients who later progressed to ophthalmopathy. For training and testing, the roughly 93 patients in the discovery cohort were randomly divided in a 7:3 ratio. Thyroid tissue and blood T-cell repertoires from several Graves' hyperthyroidism patients were also compared in the study. After blood sampling, hyperthyroidism patients were treated with methimazole at a starting dose of 30 mg daily, and ophthalmopathy patients were treated with high-dose intravenous methylprednisolone. The paper describes TCR Vbeta CDR3 sequencing of 140 or so peripheral blood samples, made up of roughly 45 ophthalmopathy patients, 70 to 75 hyperthyroidism patients and 17 progressor patients.

The paper as a whole reports these results and caveats: In validation, the model predicted progression to ophthalmopathy with approximately 71% sensitivity and roughly 72% specificity, a median of around six months before onset. In cross-validation, a model built on a 13 V-J signature told ophthalmopathy apart from stable hyperthyroidism with approximately 91% sensitivity and roughly 83% specificity, and in testing the same model reached 80%/75%. Most expanded thyroid clonotypes (frequency above 0.001) were also detected in blood, a finding suggesting that blood repertoires may reflect thyroid immune responses. Sample size was not statistically predetermined, and blinding of investigators to group allocation was not performed.

The CDR3, from cysteine to phenylalanine, totals 16 residues. CDR3 DNA only is kept here, 48 bases in frame from base 1. CDR1 is given as LGHNA and CDR2 as YNFKEQ, both from the germline V gene. V and J are truncated by 4 bases and 8 bases respectively, leaving an intervening sequence of 21 bases. The chain is assembled from TRBV4-2 and TRBJ2-1, with TRBD2 as a weak D call on 6 bases. The TCR sequence derives from a middle-aged woman with Graves' hyperthyroidism. Sequencing input: blood. This receptor has the CDR3 CASSPILWVGGDEQFF. At the DNA level, the sequence is TGTGCCAGCAGCCCAATCTTGTGGGTTGGAGGGGATGAGCAGTTCTTC.